Each of the 6 T cell receptor beta chains below was sequenced from the same sample in a study of CD8 T cells in ankylosing spondylitis. Study findings and constraints: A motif of 7 to 9 highly homologous TCR beta variants was seen as apparently characteristic of ankylosing spondylitis blood.

One entry per CDR3 protein, called by TCRdb with MiXCR from the 5' RACE reads. The sample holds 330,000 or so distinct CDR3 sequences, 6.5% to 10% seen once. For these TCRs, the target antigens are not known. The sample taken for sequencing was blood, either unsorted or a sorted T cell fraction (not recorded which). The receptors were gathered from a male donor with ankylosing spondylitis.

This clonotype was observed a handful of times. The V and J genes are TRBV28 and TRBJ1-5; 8 nucleotides line up with TRBD1. V lost 6 bases and J lost 6; bases outside the gene matches: 4. The CDR3 length is 13 residues. CDR1 is MDHEN, CDR2 SYDVKM, per germline. CDR3 loop: CASRRQGFQPQHF. Written as DNA, the CDR3 is TGTGCCAGCAGGCGACAGGGGTTTCAGCCCCAGCATTTT.

The chain has TRBV15 and TRBJ2-7; no clear D. Germline CDR1 reads LNHNV; CDR2 reads YYDKDF (reference sequence). V was cut by 0 bases and J by 2 bases, with 11 bases left in between. The CDR3 consists of 15 residues. This CDR3 reads CATSRDHGETYEQYF. Written as DNA, the CDR3 is TGTGCCACCAGCAGAGATCATGGGGAAACCTACGAGCAGTACTTC.

In its sample, this clonotype was seen a few times. The V call is TRBV12-3 or TRBV12-4, the J call TRBJ1-1; D is possibly TRBD1 (5 bases). The CDR3 is 16 residues long. Between the trimmed V and J ends, which lost 5 bases and 1 base, there was a span of 17 bases. The CDR3 is CASSAPRGAWNTEAFF. CDR3 DNA: TGTGCCAGCAGTGCCCCCCGCGGGGCTTGGAACACTGAAGCTTTCTTT.

This clonotype has just a few counts. Here the CDR3 reads CASSLAQRKGNEQFF. The CDR3 bases are TGTGCCAGCAGCTTAGCGCAACGGAAGGGCAATGAGCAGTTCTTC. The V gene is TRBV7-9, the J gene TRBJ2-1, with D unclear. V was cut by 0 bases and J by 6 bases, with 12 bases left in between. The CDR3 is 15 amino acids. Looked up from germline, CDR1 is SEHNR and CDR2 is FQNEAQ (reference sequence).

This clonotype was detected ten times or more. The rearrangement joins TRBV6-1 to TRBJ2-2; D gene unclear. The germline CDR1 and CDR2 sequences are MNHNS and SASEGT. V lost 4 bases to trimming and J lost 5 bases, with 8 bases between them. The CDR3 totals 13 residues. The CDR3 nucleotides are TGTGCCAGCAGTGGGGCGCGGACCGGGGAGCTGTTTTTT. The encoded protein is CASSGARTGELFF.

This chain connects TRBV19 to TRBJ1-5; D may be TRBD1 (5 bases). V lost 5 bases, J lost 2 bases, and 10 bases lay in between. The CDR3 has 14 amino acids. Germline V gives CDR1 LNHDA, CDR2 SQIVND (reference sequence). CDR3 region: CASSQGWGNQPQHF. The CDR3 DNA follows: TGTGCCAGTAGTCAGGGATGGGGCAATCAGCCCCAGCATTTT.